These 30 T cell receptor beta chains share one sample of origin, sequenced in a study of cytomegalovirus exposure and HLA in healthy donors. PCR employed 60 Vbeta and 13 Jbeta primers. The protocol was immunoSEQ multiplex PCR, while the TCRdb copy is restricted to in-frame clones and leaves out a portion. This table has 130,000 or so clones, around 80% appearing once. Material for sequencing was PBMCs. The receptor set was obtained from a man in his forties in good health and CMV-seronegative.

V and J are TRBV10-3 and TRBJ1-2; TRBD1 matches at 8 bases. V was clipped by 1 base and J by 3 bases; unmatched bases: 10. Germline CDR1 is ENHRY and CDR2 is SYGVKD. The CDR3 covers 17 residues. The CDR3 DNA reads TGTGCCATCAGTGAGTTCACAGGGGGACCTGGGTACTATGGCTACACCTTC. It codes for CAISEFTGGPGYYGYTF.

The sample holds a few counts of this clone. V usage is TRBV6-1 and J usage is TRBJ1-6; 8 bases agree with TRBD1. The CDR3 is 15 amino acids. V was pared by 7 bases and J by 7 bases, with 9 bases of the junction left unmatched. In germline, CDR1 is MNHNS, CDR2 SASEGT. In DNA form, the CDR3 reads TGTGCCAGCAAAGGATCGGACAGGGCGAATTCACCCCTCCACTTT. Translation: CASKGSDRANSPLHF.

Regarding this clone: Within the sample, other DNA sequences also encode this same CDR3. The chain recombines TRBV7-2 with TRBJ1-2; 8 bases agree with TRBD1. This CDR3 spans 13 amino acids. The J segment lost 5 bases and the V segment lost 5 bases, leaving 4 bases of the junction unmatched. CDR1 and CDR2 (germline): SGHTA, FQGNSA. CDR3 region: CASSPGQGYGYTF. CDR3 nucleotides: TGTGCCAGCAGCCCAGGACAGGGATATGGCTACACCTTC.

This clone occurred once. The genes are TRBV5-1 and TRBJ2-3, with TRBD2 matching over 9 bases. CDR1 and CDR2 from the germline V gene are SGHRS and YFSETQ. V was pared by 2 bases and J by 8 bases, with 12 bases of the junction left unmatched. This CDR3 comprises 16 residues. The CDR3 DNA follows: TGCGCCAGCAGCTTCGACAGCGGGGGGTTACAGGGTACGCAGTATTTT. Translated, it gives CASSFDSGGLQGTQYF.

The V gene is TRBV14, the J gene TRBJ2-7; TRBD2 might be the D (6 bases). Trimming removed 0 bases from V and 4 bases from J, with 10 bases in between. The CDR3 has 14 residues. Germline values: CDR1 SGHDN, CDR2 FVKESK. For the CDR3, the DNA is TGTGCCAGCAGCCAAGATCTGCGGGGTTACGAGCAGTACTTC. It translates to CASSQDLRGYEQYF.

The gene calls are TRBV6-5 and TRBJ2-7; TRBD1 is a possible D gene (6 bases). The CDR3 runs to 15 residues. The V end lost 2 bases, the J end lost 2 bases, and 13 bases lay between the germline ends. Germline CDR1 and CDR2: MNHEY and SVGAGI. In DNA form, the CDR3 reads TGTGCCAGCAGTTACGACAGGCAGTCCGCCTACGAGCAGTACTTC. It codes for CASSYDRQSAYEQYF.

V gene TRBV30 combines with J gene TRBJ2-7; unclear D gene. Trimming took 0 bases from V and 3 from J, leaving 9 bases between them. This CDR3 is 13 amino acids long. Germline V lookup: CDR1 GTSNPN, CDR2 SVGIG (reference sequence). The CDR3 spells CAWSVIRNYEQYF. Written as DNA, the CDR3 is TGTGCCTGGAGTGTAATCAGGAACTACGAGCAGTACTTC.

CDR3 region: CASSSGEGDRQPQHF. CDR3 nucleotide sequence: TGTGCCAGCAGTAGTGGTGAGGGGGATCGGCAGCCCCAGCATTTT. The rearrangement links TRBV28 to TRBJ1-5; D may be TRBD1 (6 bases). V was clipped by 5 bases and J by 7 bases, with 18 bases between them. This CDR3 has 15 amino acids. In germline, CDR1 is MDHEN, CDR2 SYDVKM.

The CDR3 sequence is CASSSPRQGLGGGYTF. CDR3 DNA: TGTGCCAGCAGTTCCCCCCGACAGGGGCTGGGGGGTGGCTACACCTTC. The chain couples TRBV6-5 to TRBJ1-2; 8 bases are shared with TRBD1. The ends lost 4 bases at V and 7 bases at J; junction bases unmatched: 14. Germline loops: CDR1 MNHEY, CDR2 SVGAGI. This CDR3 is built from 16 residues.

DNA for the CDR3: TGCGCCAGCAGCTTAGGGGTTTTAGGCGGGGAGCTGTTTTTT. Its protein is CASSLGVLGGELFF. V gene TRBV5-1 combines with J gene TRBJ2-2, with TRBD1 as a possible D gene (5 bases). The CDR3 is 14 residues long. CDR1 is SGHRS and CDR2 is YFSETQ in the germline V gene. With 2 bases removed from V and 7 bases from J, the gap between germline ends came to 12 bases.

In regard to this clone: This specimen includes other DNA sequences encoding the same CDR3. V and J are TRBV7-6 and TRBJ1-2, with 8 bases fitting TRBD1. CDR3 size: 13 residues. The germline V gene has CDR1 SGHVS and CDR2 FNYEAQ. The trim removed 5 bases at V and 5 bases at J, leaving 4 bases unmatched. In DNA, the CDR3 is TGTGCCAGCAGCCAAGGGACAGGATATGGCTACACCTTC. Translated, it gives CASSQGTGYGYTF.

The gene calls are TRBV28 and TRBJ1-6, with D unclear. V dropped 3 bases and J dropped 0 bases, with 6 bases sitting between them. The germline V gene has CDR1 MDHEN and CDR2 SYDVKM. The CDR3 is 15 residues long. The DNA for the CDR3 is TGTGCCAGCAGTTTTAGTGGCTCCTATAATTCACCCCTCCACTTT. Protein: CASSFSGSYNSPLHF.

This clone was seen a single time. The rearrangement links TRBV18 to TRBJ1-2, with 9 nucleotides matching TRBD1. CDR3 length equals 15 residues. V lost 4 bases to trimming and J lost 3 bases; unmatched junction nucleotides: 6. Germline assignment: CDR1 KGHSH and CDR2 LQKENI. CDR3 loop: CASSRTTGGDYGYTF. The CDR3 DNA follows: TGTGCCAGCTCACGTACGACAGGGGGAGACTATGGCTACACCTTC.

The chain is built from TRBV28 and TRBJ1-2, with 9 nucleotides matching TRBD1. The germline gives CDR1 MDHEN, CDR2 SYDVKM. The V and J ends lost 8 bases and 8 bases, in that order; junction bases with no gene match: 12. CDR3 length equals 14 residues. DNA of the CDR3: TGTGCCAGCGCCACCACCCGGGACAGGGACGGCTACACCTTC. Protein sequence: CASATTRDRDGYTF.

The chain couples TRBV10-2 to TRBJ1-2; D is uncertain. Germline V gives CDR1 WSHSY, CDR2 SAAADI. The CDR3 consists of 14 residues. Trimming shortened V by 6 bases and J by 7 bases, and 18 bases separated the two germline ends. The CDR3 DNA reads TGCGCCAGCAGCTCCAATACGGGTGCGGCTGGCTACACCTTC. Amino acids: CASSSNTGAAGYTF.

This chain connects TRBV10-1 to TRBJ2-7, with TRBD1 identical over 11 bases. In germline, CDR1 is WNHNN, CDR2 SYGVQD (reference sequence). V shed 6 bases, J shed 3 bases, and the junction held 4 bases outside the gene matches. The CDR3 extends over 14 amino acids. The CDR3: CASSAGTGGYEQYF. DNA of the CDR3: TGCGCCAGCAGCGCCGGGACAGGGGGCTACGAGCAGTACTTC.

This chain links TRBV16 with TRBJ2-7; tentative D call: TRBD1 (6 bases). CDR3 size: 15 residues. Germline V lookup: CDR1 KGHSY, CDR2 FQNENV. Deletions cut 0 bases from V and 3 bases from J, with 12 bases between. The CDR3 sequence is CASSQSSAGVYEQYF. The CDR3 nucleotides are TGTGCCAGCAGCCAATCTTCCGCAGGGGTCTACGAGCAGTACTTC.

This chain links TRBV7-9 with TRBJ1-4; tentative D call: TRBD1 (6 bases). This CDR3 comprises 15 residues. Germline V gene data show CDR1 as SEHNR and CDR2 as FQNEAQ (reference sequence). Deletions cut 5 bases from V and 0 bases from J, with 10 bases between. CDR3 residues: CASSQDSSTNEKLFF. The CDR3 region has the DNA TGTGCCAGCAGCCAGGACAGCTCAACTAATGAAAAACTGTTTTTT. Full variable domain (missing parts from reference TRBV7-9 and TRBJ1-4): DTGVSQNPRHKITKRGQNVTFRCDPISEHNRLYWYRQTLGQGPEFLTYFQNEAQLEKSRLLSDRFSAERPKGSFSTLEIQRTEQGDSAMYLCASSQDSSTNEKLFFGSGTQLSVL.

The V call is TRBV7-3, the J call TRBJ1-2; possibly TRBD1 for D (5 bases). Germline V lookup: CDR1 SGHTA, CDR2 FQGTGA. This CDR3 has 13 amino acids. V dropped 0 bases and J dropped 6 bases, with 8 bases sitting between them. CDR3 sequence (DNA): TGTGCCAGCAGCTTAACCGGGGGGGATGGCTACACCTTC. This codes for CASSLTGGDGYTF. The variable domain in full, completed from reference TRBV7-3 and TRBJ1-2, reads GAGVSQTPSNKVTEKGKYVELRCDPISGHTALYWYRQSLGQGPEFLIYFQGTGAADDSGLPNDRFFAVRPEGSVSTLKIQRTERGDSAVYLCASSLTGGDGYTFGSGTRLTVV.

The CDR3 sequence is CASSSRGQWYF. The CDR3 DNA follows: TGTGCCAGCAGCTCAAGGGGACAGTGGTACTTC. The V call is TRBV7-9, the J call TRBJ2-7; TRBD1 matches at 7 bases. V shed 4 bases, J shed 12 bases, and the junction held 6 bases outside the gene matches. The germline gives CDR1 SEHNR, CDR2 FQNEAQ (reference sequence). The CDR3 runs to 11 residues.

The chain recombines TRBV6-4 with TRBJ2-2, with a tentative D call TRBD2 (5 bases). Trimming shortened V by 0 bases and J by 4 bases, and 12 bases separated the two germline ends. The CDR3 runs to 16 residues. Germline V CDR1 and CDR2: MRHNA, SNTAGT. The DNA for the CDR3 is TGTGCCAGCAGTGACTCGTCTCAAGGGAGCACCGGGGAGCTGTTTTTT. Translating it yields CASSDSSQGSTGELFF.

The CDR3 DNA reads TGCGCCAGCAGCCAGGCCACAGACAGGGATGGCACTGAAGCTTTCTTT. It is translated as CASSQATDRDGTEAFF. The rearrangement uses TRBV5-1 and TRBJ1-1, with 7 nucleotides matching TRBD1. With 4 bases clipped from V and 4 bases from J, the junction kept 13 bases outside the gene matches. The germline V gene encodes CDR1 SGHRS and CDR2 YFSETQ. The CDR3 is 16 amino acids. Complete variable domain (other parts from reference TRBV5-1 and TRBJ1-1): KAGVTQTPRYLIKTRGQQVTLSCSPISGHRSVSWYQQTPGQGLQFLFEYFSETQRNKGNFPGRFSGRQFSNSRSEMNVSTLELGDSALYLCASSQATDRDGTEAFFGQGTRLTVV.

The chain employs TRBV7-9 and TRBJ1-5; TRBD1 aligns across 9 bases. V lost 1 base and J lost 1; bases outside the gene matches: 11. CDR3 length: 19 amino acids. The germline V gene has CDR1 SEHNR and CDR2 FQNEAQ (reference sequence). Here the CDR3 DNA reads TGTGCCAGCAGCTTAGTAGTGACAGGGGGAATCGTAAGCAATCAGCCCCAGCATTTT. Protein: CASSLVVTGGIVSNQPQHF. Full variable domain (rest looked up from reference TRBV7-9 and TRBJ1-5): DTGVSQNPRHKITKRGQNVTFRCDPISEHNRLYWYRQTLGQGPEFLTYFQNEAQLEKSRLLSDRFSAERPKGSFSTLEIQRTEQGDSAMYLCASSLVVTGGIVSNQPQHFGDGTRLSIL.

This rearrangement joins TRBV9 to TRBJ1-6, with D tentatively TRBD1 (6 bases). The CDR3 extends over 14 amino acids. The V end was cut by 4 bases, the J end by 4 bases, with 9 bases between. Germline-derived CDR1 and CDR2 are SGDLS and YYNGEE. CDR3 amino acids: CASSPGQYNSPLHF. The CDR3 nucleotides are TGTGCCAGCAGCCCAGGACAGTATAATTCACCCCTCCACTTT. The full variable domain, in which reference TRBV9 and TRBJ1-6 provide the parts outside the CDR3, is DSGVTQTPKHLITATGQRVTLRCSPRSGDLSVYWYQQSLDQGLQFLIQYYNGEERAKGNILERFSAQQFPDLHSELNLSSLELGDSALYFCASSPGQYNSPLHFGNGTRLTVT.

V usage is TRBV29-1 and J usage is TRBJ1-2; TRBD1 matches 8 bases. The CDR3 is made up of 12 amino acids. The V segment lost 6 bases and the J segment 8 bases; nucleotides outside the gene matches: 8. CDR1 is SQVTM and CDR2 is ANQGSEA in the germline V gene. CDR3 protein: CSVERTGPGYTF. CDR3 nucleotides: TGCAGCGTGGAAAGGACAGGGCCGGGCTACACCTTC.

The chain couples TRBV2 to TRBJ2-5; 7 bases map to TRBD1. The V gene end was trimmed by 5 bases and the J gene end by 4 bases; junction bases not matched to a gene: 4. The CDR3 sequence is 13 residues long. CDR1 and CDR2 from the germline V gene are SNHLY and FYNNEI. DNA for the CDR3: TGTGCCAGCAGTCGGAACAGGGGAGAGACCCAGTACTTC. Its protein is CASSRNRGETQYF.

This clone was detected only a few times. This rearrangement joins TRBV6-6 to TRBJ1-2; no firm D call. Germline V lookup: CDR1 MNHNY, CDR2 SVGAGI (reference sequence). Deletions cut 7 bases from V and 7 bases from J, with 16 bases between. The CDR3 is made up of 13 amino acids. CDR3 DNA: TGTGCCAGCATCGAAAAGCGGACCAGTGGCTACACCTTC. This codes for CASIEKRTSGYTF.

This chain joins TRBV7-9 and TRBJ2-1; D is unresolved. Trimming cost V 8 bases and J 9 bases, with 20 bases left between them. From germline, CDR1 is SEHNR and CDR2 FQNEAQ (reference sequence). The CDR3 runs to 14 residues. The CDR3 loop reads CASRVAPSNAEQFF. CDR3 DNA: TGTGCCAGCCGCGTCGCCCCAAGCAATGCTGAGCAGTTCTTC.

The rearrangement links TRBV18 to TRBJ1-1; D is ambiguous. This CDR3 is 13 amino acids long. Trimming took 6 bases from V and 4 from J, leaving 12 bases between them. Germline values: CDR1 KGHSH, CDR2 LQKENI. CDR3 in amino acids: CASSTSTGTEAFF. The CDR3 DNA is TGTGCCAGCTCCACCTCCACGGGCACTGAAGCTTTCTTT.

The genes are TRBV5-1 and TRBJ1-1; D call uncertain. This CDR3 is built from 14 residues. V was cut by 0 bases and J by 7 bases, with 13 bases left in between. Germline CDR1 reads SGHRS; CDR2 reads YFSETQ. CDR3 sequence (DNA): TGCGCCAGCAGCTTGGGCGCCGCCCGGGGTGAAGCTTTCTTT. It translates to CASSLGAARGEAFF.